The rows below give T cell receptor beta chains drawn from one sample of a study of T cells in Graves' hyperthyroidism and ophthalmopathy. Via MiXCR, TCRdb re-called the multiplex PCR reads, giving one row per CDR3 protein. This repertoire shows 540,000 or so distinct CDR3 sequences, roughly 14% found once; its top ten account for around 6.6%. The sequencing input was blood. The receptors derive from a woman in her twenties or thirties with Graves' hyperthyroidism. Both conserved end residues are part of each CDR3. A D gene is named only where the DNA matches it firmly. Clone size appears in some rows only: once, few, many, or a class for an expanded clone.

cdr3_aa: CASSLKGGGHQPQHF; cdr3_nt: TGTGCCAGCAGTTTAAAGGGGGGGGGGCATCAGCCCCAGCATTTT; v_call: TRBV28; clone_size: -; j_call: TRBJ1-5; d_call: -
cdr3_aa: CASSLVRGHYGYTF; cdr3_nt: TGTGCCAGCAGCTTGGTACGGGGACACTATGGCTACACCTTC; v_call: TRBV5-5; clone_size: -; j_call: TRBJ1-2; d_call: -
cdr3_aa: CASSLSGESLSYEQYF; cdr3_nt: TGTGCCAGCAGTTTATCGGGGGAGTCCCTCTCCTACGAGCAGTACTTC; v_call: TRBV27; clone_size: many; j_call: TRBJ2-7; d_call: -
cdr3_aa: CASSLDANTEAFF; cdr3_nt: TGTGCCAGCAGTTTAGATGCGAACACTGAAGCTTTCTTT; v_call: TRBV12-3/TRBV12-4; clone_size: many; j_call: TRBJ1-1; d_call: -
cdr3_aa: CASLKMGGGQETQYF; cdr3_nt: TGTGCCAGTCTCAAAATGGGGGGGGGGCAAGAGACCCAGTACTTC; v_call: TRBV28; clone_size: many; j_call: TRBJ2-5; d_call: TRBD2
cdr3_aa: CASSQETFRSGNTGELFF; cdr3_nt: TGCGCCAGCAGCCAAGAAACGTTTAGGTCCGGAAACACCGGGGAGCTGTTTTTT; v_call: TRBV4-1; clone_size: few; j_call: TRBJ2-2; d_call: -
cdr3_aa: CASSIQLNTEAFF; cdr3_nt: TGTGCCAGCAGTATACAGCTAAACACTGAAGCTTTCTTT; v_call: TRBV19; clone_size: many; j_call: TRBJ1-1; d_call: -
cdr3_aa: CSVWTGDNTEAFF; cdr3_nt: TGCAGCGTCTGGACAGGGGACAACACTGAAGCTTTCTTT; v_call: TRBV29-1; clone_size: few; j_call: TRBJ1-1; d_call: TRBD1
cdr3_aa: CSAPAGQGQREFYNEQFF; cdr3_nt: TGCAGTGCGCCAGCCGGGCAGGGCCAGCGGGAGTTTTACAATGAGCAGTTCTTC; v_call: TRBV20-1; clone_size: few; j_call: TRBJ2-1; d_call: TRBD2
cdr3_aa: CASSIGLAGAQDTQYF; cdr3_nt: TGTGCCAGCAGCATCGGACTAGCGGGAGCTCAAGATACGCAGTATTTT; v_call: TRBV7-2; clone_size: many; j_call: TRBJ2-3; d_call: TRBD2
cdr3_aa: CAITASGNRNEQFF; cdr3_nt: TGTGCCATCACTGCGAGCGGGAACCGCAATGAGCAGTTCTTC; v_call: TRBV10-3; clone_size: many; j_call: TRBJ2-1; d_call: TRBD2
cdr3_aa: CSAVGGQWGHNEQFF; cdr3_nt: TGCAGTGCTGTAGGGGGACAGTGGGGGCACAATGAGCAGTTCTTC; v_call: TRBV20-1; clone_size: many; j_call: TRBJ2-1; d_call: TRBD1
cdr3_aa: CASSLKGLYTEAFF; cdr3_nt: TGTGCCAGCAGTTTAAAAGGACTGTACACTGAAGCTTTCTTT; v_call: TRBV27; clone_size: many; j_call: TRBJ1-1; d_call: -
cdr3_aa: CASSFGSRDSRSYEQYF; cdr3_nt: TGTGCCAGCAGCTTCGGCTCCCGGGACAGCCGCTCCTACGAGCAGTACTTC; v_call: TRBV7-9; clone_size: many; j_call: TRBJ2-7; d_call: TRBD1
cdr3_aa: CASSPPLAGGEDEQFF; cdr3_nt: TGCGCCAGCAGCCCACCTCTAGCGGGGGGAGAGGATGAGCAGTTCTTC; v_call: TRBV5-1; clone_size: few; j_call: TRBJ2-1; d_call: TRBD2
cdr3_aa: CASSLVLAGVSHTQYF; cdr3_nt: TGTGCCAGCAGCTTAGTTCTAGCGGGAGTTTCACATACGCAGTATTTT; v_call: TRBV7-9; clone_size: few; j_call: TRBJ2-3; d_call: TRBD2
cdr3_aa: CSARDHLTSGREQYF; cdr3_nt: TGCAGTGCTAGAGATCATCTGACTAGCGGGAGAGAGCAGTACTTC; v_call: TRBV20-1; clone_size: -; j_call: TRBJ2-7; d_call: TRBD2
cdr3_aa: CASQSYTSSYEQYF; cdr3_nt: TGTGCCAGTCAGTCGTACACCAGCTCCTACGAGCAGTACTTC; v_call: TRBV2; clone_size: -; j_call: TRBJ2-7; d_call: -
cdr3_aa: CASSYSMGQGSGNTIYF; cdr3_nt: TGTGCCAGCAGTTACTCTATGGGACAGGGCTCTGGAAACACCATATATTTT; v_call: TRBV6-2/TRBV6-3; clone_size: few; j_call: TRBJ1-3; d_call: TRBD1
cdr3_aa: CASSQSWQGLLGGYTF; cdr3_nt: TGCGCCAGCAGCCAATCGTGGCAGGGCCTCCTAGGGGGCTACACCTTC; v_call: TRBV4-1; clone_size: -; j_call: TRBJ1-2; d_call: -
cdr3_aa: CASSVAGQGAEAFF; cdr3_nt: TGTGCCAGCAGCGTAGCAGGACAGGGGGCGGAGGCTTTCTTT; v_call: TRBV9; clone_size: -; j_call: TRBJ1-1; d_call: TRBD1
cdr3_aa: CASSLYGTSYEQYF; cdr3_nt: TGTGCCAGCAGCTTATACGGAACATCCTACGAGCAGTACTTC; v_call: TRBV11-2; clone_size: many; j_call: TRBJ2-7; d_call: -
cdr3_aa: CASTSVGTDTEAFF; cdr3_nt: TGCGCCAGCACAAGCGTGGGTACAGACACTGAAGCTTTCTTT; v_call: TRBV5-1; clone_size: many; j_call: TRBJ1-1; d_call: -
cdr3_aa: CASSQGTARSGNTIYF; cdr3_nt: TGTGCCAGCAGCCAAGGAACAGCCCGCTCTGGAAACACCATATATTTT; v_call: TRBV3-1; clone_size: few; j_call: TRBJ1-3; d_call: -
cdr3_aa: CSAVDRASYEQYF; cdr3_nt: TGCAGTGCTGTCGACAGGGCCTCCTACGAGCAGTACTTC; v_call: TRBV20-1; clone_size: many; j_call: TRBJ2-7; d_call: TRBD1
cdr3_aa: CASSDSLGSSKDEQFF; cdr3_nt: TGTGCCAGCAGCGATAGCTTGGGAAGTTCCAAGGATGAGCAGTTCTTC; v_call: TRBV9; clone_size: -; j_call: TRBJ2-1; d_call: -
cdr3_aa: CASSPGDGYEQYF; cdr3_nt: TGTGCCAGCAGTCCAGGGGATGGGTACGAGCAGTACTTC; v_call: TRBV28; clone_size: many; j_call: TRBJ2-7; d_call: -
cdr3_aa: CSARAPPGWPYNEQFF; cdr3_nt: TGCAGTGCTAGAGCTCCACCGGGCTGGCCCTACAATGAGCAGTTCTTC; v_call: TRBV20-1; clone_size: once; j_call: TRBJ2-1; d_call: -
cdr3_aa: CASSGDEAFF; cdr3_nt: TGTGCCAGCAGTGGGGACGAAGCTTTCTTT; v_call: TRBV2; clone_size: many; j_call: TRBJ1-1; d_call: -
cdr3_aa: CASSEGLAGDNSYNEQFF; cdr3_nt: TGTGCCAGCAGTGAAGGGTTAGCGGGGGATAATTCCTACAATGAGCAGTTCTTC; v_call: TRBV2; clone_size: many; j_call: TRBJ2-1; d_call: TRBD2
cdr3_aa: CASSSFAQREELFF; cdr3_nt: TGTGCCAGCTCGTCCTTTGCACAGCGAGAGGAGCTGTTTTTT; v_call: TRBV18; clone_size: many; j_call: TRBJ2-2; d_call: -
cdr3_aa: CASSPTQEGIGGYTF; cdr3_nt: TGTGCCAGCAGCCCGACCCAAGAGGGAATTGGTGGCTACACCTTC; v_call: TRBV3-1; clone_size: many; j_call: TRBJ1-2; d_call: -
cdr3_aa: CASSFGQGRNTIYF; cdr3_nt: TGTGCCAGCAGCTTTGGACAGGGGAGAAACACCATATATTTT; v_call: TRBV9; clone_size: few; j_call: TRBJ1-3; d_call: TRBD1
cdr3_aa: CSASWETGNNYEQYF; cdr3_nt: TGCAGTGCTAGTTGGGAGACAGGGAATAACTACGAGCAGTACTTC; v_call: TRBV20-1; clone_size: many; j_call: TRBJ2-7; d_call: TRBD1
cdr3_aa: CASSHDREETQYF; cdr3_nt: TGTGCCAGCAGCCACGACAGGGAAGAGACCCAGTACTTC; v_call: TRBV3-1; clone_size: -; j_call: TRBJ2-5; d_call: TRBD1
cdr3_aa: CASSTNTHLPSLLDTQYF; cdr3_nt: TGTGCCAGCAGTACCAACACCCACCTACCAAGCCTCTTGGATACGCAGTATTTT; v_call: TRBV2; clone_size: many; j_call: TRBJ2-3; d_call: -
cdr3_aa: CASSPGGLEQYF; cdr3_nt: TGCGCCAGCAGCCCAGGGGGTTTGGAGCAGTACTTC; v_call: TRBV5-1; clone_size: many; j_call: TRBJ2-7; d_call: TRBD1
cdr3_aa: CASSRLGDEQFF; cdr3_nt: TGTGCCAGCAGCCGGCTCGGTGATGAGCAGTTCTTC; v_call: TRBV3-1; clone_size: many; j_call: TRBJ2-1; d_call: -
cdr3_aa: CSVELGWGDTEAFF; cdr3_nt: TGCAGCGTTGAACTGGGGTGGGGGGACACTGAAGCTTTCTTT; v_call: TRBV29-1; clone_size: many; j_call: TRBJ1-1; d_call: -
cdr3_aa: CASSLSGSLENEQFF; cdr3_nt: TGCGCCAGCAGCCTAAGCGGGAGTTTGGAGAATGAGCAGTTCTTC; v_call: TRBV5-1; clone_size: once; j_call: TRBJ2-1; d_call: TRBD2
cdr3_aa: CAISESLGQAVGTIYF; cdr3_nt: TGTGCCATCAGTGAGTCGTTGGGACAGGCAGTAGGCACCATATATTTT; v_call: TRBV10-3; clone_size: -; j_call: TRBJ1-3; d_call: TRBD1